This T cell receptor (beta chain) was found in a study of control samples from healthy donors and cancer patients (dated by TCRdb to about 2020). Library method: the immunoSEQ multiplex PCR assay. Held by TCRdb, this immuneACCESS table contains in-frame sequences only and omits some clones. Under half of the omission traces to an unresolved V gene where checked; the cause of the rest is unknown. Here the sample has tens of thousands of clones; 80% to 90% occur a single time. The ten largest clones represent around 10% of the sample. Notes on this clone: Its antigen is currently not known. No clone much larger than this one lies a single base away; base qualities are absent.

Counted from cysteine to phenylalanine, this CDR3 has 16 amino acids. Just CDR3 DNA is preserved here, 48 bases in frame from base 1. The germline V gene specifies SGHRS as CDR1 and YFSETQ as CDR2. V is trimmed back by 0 bases and J by 2 bases, and the junction contains 7 bases that no gene match accounts for. This TCR was recovered from a man in his sixties with head and neck cancer. The sequenced material came from PBMCs. The chain uses TRBV5-1 and TRBJ2-7; TRBD1 fits 8 bases in the junction. The nucleotide sequence is TGCGCCAGCAGCTTGGCCGGACAGGGTGGGACCTACGAGCAGTACTTC. Translation gives CASSLAGQGGTYEQYF. Here the CDR3 is joined to the reference TRBV5-1 and TRBJ2-7 genes, and the full variable domain is: KAGVTQTPRYLIKTRGQQVTLSCSPISGHRSVSWYQQTPGQGLQFLFEYFSETQRNKGNFPGRFSGRQFSNSRSEMNVSTLELGDSALYLCASSLAGQGGTYEQYFGPGTRLTVT.